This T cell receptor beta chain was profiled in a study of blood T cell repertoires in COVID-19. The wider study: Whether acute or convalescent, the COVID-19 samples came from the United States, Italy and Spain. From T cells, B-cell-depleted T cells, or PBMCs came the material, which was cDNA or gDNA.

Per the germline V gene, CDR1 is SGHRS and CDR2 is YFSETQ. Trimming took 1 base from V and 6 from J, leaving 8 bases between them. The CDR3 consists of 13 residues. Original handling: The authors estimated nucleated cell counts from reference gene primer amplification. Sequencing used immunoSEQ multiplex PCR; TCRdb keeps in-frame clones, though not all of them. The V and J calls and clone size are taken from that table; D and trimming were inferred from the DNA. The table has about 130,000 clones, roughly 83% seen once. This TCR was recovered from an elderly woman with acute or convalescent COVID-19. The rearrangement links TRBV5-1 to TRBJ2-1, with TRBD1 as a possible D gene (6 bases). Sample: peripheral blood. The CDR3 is CASSLSRGNEQFF. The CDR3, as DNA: TGCGCCAGCAGCTTGTCCAGGGGCAATGAGCAGTTCTTC.